This T cell receptor (beta chain) derives from a study of monozygotic twins with inflammatory bowel disease. Per the germline V gene, CDR1 is GTSNPN and CDR2 is SVGIG (reference sequence). This CDR3 spans 15 amino acids. TCRdb reprocessed the 5' RACE reads and stores each CDR3 protein as one record, lacking DNA. This listing includes hundreds of thousands of distinct CDR3 sequences. The clonotype comes from a human donor with ulcerative colitis or Crohn's disease, or a healthy co-twin of an affected twin (not recorded which). What was sequenced was blood. The chain couples TRBV30 to TRBJ1-5; the TCRdb D gene call, TRBD1, has no DNA to confirm it. The CDR3 here is CAWSGQGGGNQPQHF.